The source of this T cell receptor (beta chain) is a study of cytomegalovirus exposure and HLA in healthy donors (dated by TCRdb to about 2017). Regarding the complete study: In an earlier analysis of 450 to 750 of the donors, around 300 Gb of sequence data and 117 million unique TCR beta sequences from roughly 200 million T cells were reported. A separate validation cohort of more than 100 different subjects was used in addition to the approximately 640-subject first cohort. About 320 gigabases of sequencing data and around 87 million unique TCR sequences were included in an early release covering about 620 HLA-typed donors. The later analysis used no new phenotypic data to find candidate immune exposures, relying instead on TCR beta sequences and their occurrence across donors. The number of typed donors differed by locus: roughly 629-630 for A, B, C, DRB1 and DQB1; 500 to 550 for DQA1; around 610 for DPA1; and about 450 for DPB1. A later analysis re-analyzed previously published TCR beta repertoires from roughly 600 donors and added high-resolution HLA genotyping to study TCR occurrence patterns. A later genetic analysis took genome-wide SNP genotypes for about 55% of the 666 donors and used that subset as a discovery cohort. Every repertoire in the discovery cohort had been generated on one and the same sequencing platform. Roughly 5 DR-DQ haplotypes were handled as single units for association and clustering, since linkage in the cohort was strong. High-throughput TCR immunosequencing, statistical association of individual TCRs with disease status, and machine learning were combined to predict cytomegalovirus infection status. Of the approximately 400 genotyped donors, 75% to 85% were placed in the genetic ancestry cluster associated with self-reported Caucasian donors. On average, roughly 240,000 unique TCR beta nucleotide sequences were sequenced per donor among 398 genotyped donors of the cohort, with roughly 18% of those sequences being non-productive. The study profiled the T cell repertoires of 666 subjects by immunosequencing and related them to cytomegalovirus serostatus. The study was designed to test whether signatures of past pathogen exposure could be identified by cataloging public T cell receptors. Donor age, sex, ethnicity and CMV serostatus were collected together with the repertoire data. Both class I and class II loci were covered by HLA typing, at four-digit resolution. An earlier analysis of 587 of the donors applied high-throughput TCR beta sequencing to assess whether each TCR beta V gene segment acted as functional or pseudogenic.

This clone was picked up a small number of times. This clone's antigen is unknown. Base qualities are not provided; no much larger clone lies one nucleotide away. Overall results and qualifications from the work: This cohort had only TCR beta chains sequenced, and the lack of alpha or paired-chain data limited which features could be detected. V-gene and J-gene trimming of TCR beta chains was associated with a missense DCLRE1C variant in a later genetic analysis, and the association was replicated in an independent cohort. In a later analysis, most CMV-associated TCR beta chains were found to appear HLA-restricted, with HLA associations seemingly driven largely by CMV exposure. At a false discovery rate of 0.05, a later analysis linked 16,000 or so TCR beta sequences to specific HLA alleles. Because counts were too low, some 17 rarely observed V segments, including chromosome 9 orphons, were excluded from the earlier analysis of some 590 of the donors. Correlated functional status among segregating V segments might reflect linkage disequilibrium, but an unknown experimental factor could not be ruled out. Cytomegalovirus status was reported to be diagnosed by the classifier with high specificity and sensitivity in both the original and validation cohorts. It was suggested by the authors that the approach could potentially be generalized to other disease states and immunological phenotypes. When HLA alleles, especially DR and DQ, strongly co-occurred, attributing TCR associations to individual alleles was difficult. In the study, 164 TCR beta chains were listed as associated with cytomegalovirus. An earlier analysis of 587 of the donors showed that most TCR beta V segments appeared in productive rearrangements either about 87% or about 30% of the time, which broadly matched IMGT annotations. Several of the top co-occurrence clusters appeared to be linked to parvovirus B19, influenza, CMV and Epstein-Barr virus, according to a later analysis. A further reported finding was that TCR beta sequences accurately predicted the HLA-A and HLA-B alleles for most subjects in the first cohort. In a later analysis, HLA-associated TCR beta chains were found to be more clonally expanded and to have lower generation probabilities than equally common non-associated chains. The 87-base-pair reads could not distinguish some IMGT-functional V segments, including TRBV6-2 and TRBV6-3, so those segments were excluded. Most TCR sequences were seen in very few donors, while some public TCRs were found in many individuals. Because HLA typing was unavailable for some donors at each locus, only the typed subset was used in association tests. CMV serostatus was the only immune exposure information available for the cohort. A cluster of highly shared sequence variants was judged likely to represent a technical artifact of the sequencing pipeline. The presence/absence analyses assumed that sequencing depth was roughly uniform across donors, and that assumption may not be true. Compared with the approximately 720-donor mean, donors in an Asian-associated ancestry cluster had fewer N-insertions in productive TCRs, according to a later genetic analysis. According to a later analysis, TCR association rates differed among HLA loci, with DRB1 alleles showing the most associated TCRs and HLA-C alleles showing the fewest. In vitro tests confirmed that a few of the cytomegalovirus-associated TCR beta chains recognize cytomegalovirus antigens.

Libraries were built with the immunoSEQ multiplex PCR assay. The multiplex PCR relied on a mix of 60 forward primers for TCR Vbeta segments and 13 reverse primers for TCR Jbeta segments. The CDR3 region of rearranged TCR beta genes was amplified from genomic DNA with a multiplex PCR assay. Amplified TCR beta libraries were sequenced as 87-base-pair reads on the Illumina HiSeq System. The published analysis was carried out like this. A later analysis tallied around 82 million unique TCR beta chains across the 666 repertoires, and some 10 million of those chains were shared by two or more donors. Raw reads were error-corrected and collapsed into unique sequences with a nearest-neighbor algorithm that merged closely related sequences to remove PCR and sequencing errors. CDR3 sequences were aligned to IMGT reference sequences to assign V, D and J gene segments. For a sequence to be retained, at least a six-nucleotide match to both a V gene segment and a J gene segment was required. A rearrangement was called productive if the CDR3 had no stop codons and remained in frame with V and J, and every other rearrangement was called non-productive. Following IMGT convention, CDR3 was defined as the stretch from the second conserved V-encoded cysteine up to the conserved J-encoded phenylalanine. Sequences without an unambiguous match to a single V gene segment were excluded from the earlier analysis of over 500 of the donors. In an earlier analysis of several hundred of the donors, V segments were called functional above 56.7% productive rearrangements and were called segregating when the between-donor standard deviation exceeded 5%. To diagnose cytomegalovirus status from the catalog of TCR beta chain sequences, a statistical classification framework was built. A later analysis assigned V and J genes by comparing TCR nucleotide sequences with IMGT/GENE-DB human TR gene sequences. The TCRdist pipeline was used in a later analysis to assign CDR3 sequences and most-parsimonious VDJ recombination scenarios. A later analysis defined each TCR beta chain by its CDR3 amino acid sequence plus V-gene family, and excluded reads lacking a unique V-gene family. In a later analysis, several hundred highly shared, low-generation-probability nucleotide sequences were removed to address suspected cross-contamination and a sequencing artifact. For each public chain, a later analysis derived a clonal expansion index from normalized ranks of inferred template counts within each repertoire. In a later analysis, generation probabilities were computed with a VDJ recombination model fitted to out-of-frame rearrangements, and the resulting probabilities were checked against IGoR. Hypergeometric tests were used in a later analysis to score TCR-TCR, TCR-HLA and TCR-CMV co-occurrence, with a repertoire-size bias correction applied to the TCR pairs. To estimate false discovery rates, a later analysis permuted the HLA or CMV assignments 20 times. A later analysis grouped co-occurring TCRs with DBSCAN, adding TCRdist sequence similarity when clustering within HLA-allele-positive subsets. Repertoires with fewer than 30,000 or more than 120,000 public chains were left out of co-occurrence clustering, as were about five repertoires with anomalous nucleotide sharing. TCRdb provides this immuneACCESS table in a form limited to in-frame rearrangements. Some clones are lacking; in checked studies, under half of them reflect an unresolved V gene, and why the rest are absent is not known. V and J calls plus clone size are reproduced from that table; the DNA served to infer D and trimming. This sample is represented by 90,000 to 95,000 clones; 81% of them were singletons. The ten largest clones represent 1% to 1.5% of the sample.

The cohort comprised fewer than 700 healthy bone marrow donors. At the time of sampling, every cohort member was nominally healthy, though immune exposures that went unrecorded were likely present. The donor was CMV seropositive and belonged to the group of about 290 seropositive cohort members. Every donor gave a peripheral blood sample, and the peripheral blood mononuclear cells from that sample were used for TCR beta sequencing. Genomic DNA was extracted from the blood cell samples with the Qiagen DNeasy Blood Extraction Kit. The cysteine opens and the phenylalanine closes a CDR3 of 15 amino acids. Only the CDR3 DNA is retained, 45 bases long and in frame from the first base. The germline V gene provides CDR1 KGHSH and CDR2 LQKENI. V lost 4 bases and J lost 3 bases, and the count of bases not matched to a germline gene is 4.

Sequencing was done on a sample of PBMCs. This TCR came from a girl aged 2 to 10 in good health and CMV-seropositive. The rearranged chain carries TRBV18 and TRBJ2-1; TRBD2 agrees with 9 junctional bases. Here is the DNA: TGTGCCAGCTCACTGAGGCGGGAGGGCTACAATGAGCAGTTCTTC. Translated, this is CASSLRREGYNEQFF.